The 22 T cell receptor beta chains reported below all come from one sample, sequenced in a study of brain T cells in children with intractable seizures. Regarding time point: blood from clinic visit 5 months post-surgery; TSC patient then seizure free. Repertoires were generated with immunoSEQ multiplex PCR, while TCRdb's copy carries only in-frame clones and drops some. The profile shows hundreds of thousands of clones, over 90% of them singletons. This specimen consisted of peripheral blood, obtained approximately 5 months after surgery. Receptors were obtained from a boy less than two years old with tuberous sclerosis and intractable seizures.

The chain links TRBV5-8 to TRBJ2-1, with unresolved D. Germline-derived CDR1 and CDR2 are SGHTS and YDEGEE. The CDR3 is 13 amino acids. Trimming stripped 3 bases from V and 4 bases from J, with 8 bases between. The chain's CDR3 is CASSYPNYNEQFF. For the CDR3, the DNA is TGTGCCAGCAGCTACCCTAATTACAATGAGCAGTTCTTC.

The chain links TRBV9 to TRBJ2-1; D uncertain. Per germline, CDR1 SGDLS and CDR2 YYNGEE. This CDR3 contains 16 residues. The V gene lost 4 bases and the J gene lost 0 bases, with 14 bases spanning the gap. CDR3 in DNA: TGTGCCAGCAGCACCCGGACCGACCACTCCTACAATGAGCAGTTCTTC. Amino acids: CASSTRTDHSYNEQFF.

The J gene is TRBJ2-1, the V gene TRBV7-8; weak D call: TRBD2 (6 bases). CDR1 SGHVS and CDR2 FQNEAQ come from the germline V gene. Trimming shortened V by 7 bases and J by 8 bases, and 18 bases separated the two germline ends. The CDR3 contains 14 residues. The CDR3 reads CASTHQRLVDEQFF. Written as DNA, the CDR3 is TGTGCCAGCACCCACCAAAGACTAGTCGATGAGCAGTTCTTC.

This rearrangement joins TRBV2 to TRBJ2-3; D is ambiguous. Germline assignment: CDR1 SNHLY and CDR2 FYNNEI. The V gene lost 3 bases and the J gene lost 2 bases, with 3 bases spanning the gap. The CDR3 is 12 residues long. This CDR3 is CASSEVTDTQYF. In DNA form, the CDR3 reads TGTGCCAGCAGTGAGGTCACAGATACGCAGTATTTT. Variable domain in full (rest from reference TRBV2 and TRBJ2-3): EPEVTQTPSHQVTQMGQEVILRCVPISNHLYFYWYRQILGQKVEFLVSFYNNEISEKSEIFDDQFSVERPDGSNFTLKIRSTKLEDSAMYFCASSEVTDTQYFGPGTRLTVL.

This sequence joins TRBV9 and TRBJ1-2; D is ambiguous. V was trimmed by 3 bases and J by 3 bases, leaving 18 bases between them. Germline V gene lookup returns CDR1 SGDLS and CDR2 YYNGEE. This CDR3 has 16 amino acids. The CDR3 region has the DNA TGTGCCAGCAGCGACCTTCGCGGGGAGACGTACTATGGCTACACCTTC. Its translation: CASSDLRGETYYGYTF.

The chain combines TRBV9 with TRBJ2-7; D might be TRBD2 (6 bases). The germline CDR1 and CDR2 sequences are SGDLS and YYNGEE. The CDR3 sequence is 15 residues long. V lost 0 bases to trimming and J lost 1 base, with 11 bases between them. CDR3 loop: CASSVAGTLSYEQYF. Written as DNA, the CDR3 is TGTGCCAGCAGCGTAGCCGGGACTCTTTCCTACGAGCAGTACTTC. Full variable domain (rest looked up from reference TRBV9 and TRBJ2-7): DSGVTQTPKHLITATGQRVTLRCSPRSGDLSVYWYQQSLDQGLQFLIQYYNGEERAKGNILERFSAQQFPDLHSELNLSSLELGDSALYFCASSVAGTLSYEQYFGPGTRLTVT.

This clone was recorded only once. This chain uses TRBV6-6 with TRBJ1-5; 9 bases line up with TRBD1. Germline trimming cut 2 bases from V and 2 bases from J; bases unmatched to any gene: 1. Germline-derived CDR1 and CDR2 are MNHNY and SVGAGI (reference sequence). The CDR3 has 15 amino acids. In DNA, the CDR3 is TGTGCCAGCAGTTACCGGGACAGGGGCAATCAGCCCCAGCATTTT. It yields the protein CASSYRDRGNQPQHF.

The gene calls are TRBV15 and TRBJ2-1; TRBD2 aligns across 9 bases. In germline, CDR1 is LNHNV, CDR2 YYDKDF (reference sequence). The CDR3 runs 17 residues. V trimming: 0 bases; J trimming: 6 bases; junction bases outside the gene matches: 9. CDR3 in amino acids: CATSRDRRTSEVNEQFF. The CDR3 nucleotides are TGTGCCACCAGCAGAGATAGGCGGACTAGCGAGGTCAATGAGCAGTTCTTC.

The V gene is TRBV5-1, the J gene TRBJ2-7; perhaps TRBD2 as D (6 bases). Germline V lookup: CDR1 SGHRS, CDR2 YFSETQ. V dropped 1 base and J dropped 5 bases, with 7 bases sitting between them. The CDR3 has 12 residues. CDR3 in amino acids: CASSLTSHEQYF. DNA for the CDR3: TGCGCCAGCAGCTTGACTAGCCACGAGCAGTACTTC.

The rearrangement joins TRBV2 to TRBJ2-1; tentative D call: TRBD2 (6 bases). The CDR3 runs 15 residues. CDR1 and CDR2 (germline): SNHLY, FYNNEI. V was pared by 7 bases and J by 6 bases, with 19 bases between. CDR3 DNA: TGTGCCAGCACTTCGGAGGGGATTTTTATCAATGAGCAGTTCTTC. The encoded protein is CASTSEGIFINEQFF.

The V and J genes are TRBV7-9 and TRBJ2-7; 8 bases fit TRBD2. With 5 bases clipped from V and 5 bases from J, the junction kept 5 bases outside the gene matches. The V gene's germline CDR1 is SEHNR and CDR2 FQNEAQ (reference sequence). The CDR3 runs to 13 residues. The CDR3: CASSPGGPDEQYF. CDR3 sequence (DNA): TGTGCCAGCAGCCCGGGAGGGCCAGACGAGCAGTACTTC.

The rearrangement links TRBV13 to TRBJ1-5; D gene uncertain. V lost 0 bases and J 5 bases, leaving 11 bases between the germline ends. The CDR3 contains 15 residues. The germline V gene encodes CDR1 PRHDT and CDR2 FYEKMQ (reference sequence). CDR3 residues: CASSLGRGLHQPQHF. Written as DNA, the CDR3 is TGTGCCAGCAGCTTAGGTAGAGGGCTTCATCAGCCCCAGCATTTT.

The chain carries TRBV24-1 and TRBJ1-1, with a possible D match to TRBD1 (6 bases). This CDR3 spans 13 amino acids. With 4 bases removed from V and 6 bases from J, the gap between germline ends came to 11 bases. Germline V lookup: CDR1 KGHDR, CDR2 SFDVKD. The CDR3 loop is CATSEIGGAEAFF. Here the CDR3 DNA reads TGTGCCACCAGTGAGATAGGGGGGGCTGAAGCTTTCTTT.

The CDR3 reads CASSLARVQETQYF. The CDR3 coding sequence is TGTGCCAGCAGCTTAGCGCGAGTCCAAGAGACCCAGTACTTC. This chain links TRBV7-6 with TRBJ2-5; D uncertain. With 0 bases removed from V and 1 base from J, the gap between germline ends came to 6 bases. CDR1 and CDR2 from the germline V gene are SGHVS and FNYEAQ. The CDR3 has 14 amino acids.

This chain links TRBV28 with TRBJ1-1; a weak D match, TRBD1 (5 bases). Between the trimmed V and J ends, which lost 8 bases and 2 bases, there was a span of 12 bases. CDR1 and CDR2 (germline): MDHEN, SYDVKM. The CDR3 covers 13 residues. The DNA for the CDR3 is TGTGCCAGCTCTTTTGGGGGTAACACTGAAGCTTTCTTT. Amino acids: CASSFGGNTEAFF.

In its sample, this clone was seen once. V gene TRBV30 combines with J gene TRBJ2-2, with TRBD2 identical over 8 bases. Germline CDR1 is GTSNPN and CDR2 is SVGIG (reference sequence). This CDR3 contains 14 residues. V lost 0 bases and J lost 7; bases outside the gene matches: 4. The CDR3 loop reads CAWSVGLAGGELFF. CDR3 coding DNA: TGTGCCTGGAGTGTTGGGCTAGCGGGCGGGGAGCTGTTTTTT.

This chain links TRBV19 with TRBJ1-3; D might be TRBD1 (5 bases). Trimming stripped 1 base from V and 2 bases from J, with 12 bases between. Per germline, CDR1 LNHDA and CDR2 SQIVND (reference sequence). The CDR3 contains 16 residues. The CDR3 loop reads CASSIAQGEAGNTIYF. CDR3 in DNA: TGTGCCAGTAGTATAGCGCAGGGCGAAGCTGGAAACACCATATATTTT.

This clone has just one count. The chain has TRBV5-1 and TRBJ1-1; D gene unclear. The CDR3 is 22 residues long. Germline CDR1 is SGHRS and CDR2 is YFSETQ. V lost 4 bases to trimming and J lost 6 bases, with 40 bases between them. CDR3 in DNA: TGCGCCAGCAGCCATCCCCGACGATCTACAGAAATCGACCTCAAAAACCGAGCTGAAGCTTTCTTT. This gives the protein CASSHPRRSTEIDLKNRAEAFF.

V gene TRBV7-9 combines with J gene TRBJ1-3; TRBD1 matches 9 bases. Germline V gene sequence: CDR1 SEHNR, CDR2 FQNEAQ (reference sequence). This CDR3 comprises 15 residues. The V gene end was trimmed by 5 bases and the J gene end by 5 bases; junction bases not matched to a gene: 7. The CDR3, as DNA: TGTGCCAGCAGCCCGGGGGACAGGGAAAGAAACACCATATATTTT. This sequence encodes CASSPGDRERNTIYF.

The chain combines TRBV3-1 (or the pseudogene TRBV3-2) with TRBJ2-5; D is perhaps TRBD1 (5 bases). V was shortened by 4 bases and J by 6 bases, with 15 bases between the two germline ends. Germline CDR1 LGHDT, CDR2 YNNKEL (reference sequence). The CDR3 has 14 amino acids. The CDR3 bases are TGTGCCAGCAGCCGGACCCACGTGGGGCAGACCCAGTACTTC. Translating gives CASSRTHVGQTQYF.

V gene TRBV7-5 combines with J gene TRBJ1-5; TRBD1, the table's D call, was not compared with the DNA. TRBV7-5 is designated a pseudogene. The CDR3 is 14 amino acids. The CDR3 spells CARSQRQVSQPQHF. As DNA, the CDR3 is TGTGCCAGAAGCCAAAGACAGGTTAGCCAGCCCCAGCATTTT.

The DNA of the CDR3 is TGCGCCAGTCGCGAGGGGGAGACCCAGTACTTC. The encoded protein is CASREGETQYF. This chain links TRBV5-1 with TRBJ2-5; D tentatively reads TRBD1 or TRBD2 (5 bases each). Germline V gene lookup returns CDR1 SGHRS and CDR2 YFSETQ. V was cut by 8 bases and J by 5 bases, with 10 bases left in between. The CDR3 totals 11 residues.